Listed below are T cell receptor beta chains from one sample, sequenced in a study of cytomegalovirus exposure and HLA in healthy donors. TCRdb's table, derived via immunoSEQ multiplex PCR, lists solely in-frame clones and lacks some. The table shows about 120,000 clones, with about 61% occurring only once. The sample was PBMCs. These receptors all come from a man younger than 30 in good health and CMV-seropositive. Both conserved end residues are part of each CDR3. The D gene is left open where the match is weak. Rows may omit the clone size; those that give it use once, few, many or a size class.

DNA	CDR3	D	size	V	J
TGCGCCAGCAGCTTGGCAGGGTCCGGAAACACCATATATTTT	CASSLAGSGNTIYF	.	.	TRBV5-1	TRBJ1-3
TGTGCCAGCAGTTACTCGAGGACTAGGGGTTATGAGACCCAGTACTTC	CASSYSRTRGYETQYF	TRBD2	.	TRBV6-5	TRBJ2-5
TGTGCCAGCAGTGTCGGGGGGATTTTATATGGGAATGAGCAGTTCTTC	CASSVGGILYGNEQFF	TRBD2	.	TRBV25-1	TRBJ2-1
TGTGCCAGCAGCTTCTGGACAGGTACTTCACCCCTCCACTTT	CASSFWTGTSPLHF	TRBD1	.	TRBV5-4	TRBJ1-6
TGTGCCAGTAGTATAGGCGGCAGAGAGACAGATACGCAGTATTTT	CASSIGGRETDTQYF	.	.	TRBV19	TRBJ2-3
TGTGCCAGCACCGCGGACAGGGGCTCCTACAATGAGCAGTTCTTC	CASTADRGSYNEQFF	TRBD1	.	TRBV27	TRBJ2-1
TGTGCCAGCAGCTTGGTACTCGGAGAGACCCAGTACTTC	CASSLVLGETQYF	.	.	TRBV5-4	TRBJ2-5
TGTGCCAGCAGCTCCGAAACAGGGGGCGGGGGCCATGAGCAGTTCTTC	CASSSETGGGGHEQFF	TRBD1	.	TRBV5-5	TRBJ2-1
TGTGCCAGCAGTGACTCTAGTAGCGGGGGGGCAGATACGCAGTATTTT	CASSDSSSGGADTQYF	TRBD2	.	TRBV6-4	TRBJ2-3
TGTGCCAGCAGGCGGGATTTGGCGGGAAACACCATATATTTT	CASRRDLAGNTIYF	.	.	TRBV6-1	TRBJ1-3
TGCGCCAGCAGCTCGAGACAGGATCCCGGGGAGCTGTTTTTT	CASSSRQDPGELFF	.	few	TRBV5-1	TRBJ2-2
TGTGCCAGCAGTGAAACCGTAGCGGGGGGGCCCTATACGCAGTATTTT	CASSETVAGGPYTQYF	TRBD2	.	TRBV6-1	TRBJ2-3
TGTGCCAGCAGCATGACAGCGCCCGATACGCAGTATTTT	CASSMTAPDTQYF	.	.	TRBV5-6	TRBJ2-3
TGTGCCAGCAGTTCTGGACAGGGCCGATTGGGCTACACCTTC	CASSSGQGRLGYTF	TRBD1	.	TRBV27	TRBJ1-2
TGTGCCAGCAGCTCAGAGAGGCAGAACCAAGAGACCCAGTACTTC	CASSSERQNQETQYF	.	.	TRBV5-6	TRBJ2-5
TGTGCCAGCAGTTTGCCAGGAACAGATACGCAGTATTTT	CASSLPGTDTQYF	.	.	TRBV28	TRBJ2-3
TGTGCCTGGAGCCTAGGGACCGGGACAGCCTACGAGCAGTACTTC	CAWSLGTGTAYEQYF	TRBD1	.	TRBV30	TRBJ2-7
TGCGCCAGCAGCTTGGTGGAGGGAGGCAAGACCCAGTACTTC	CASSLVEGGKTQYF	.	.	TRBV5-1	TRBJ2-5
TGTGCCTGGAGTTCCCAGGGCTACTACGAGCAGTACTTC	CAWSSQGYYEQYF	.	.	TRBV30	TRBJ2-7
TGCAGTGCCCGACTTAATGAGCAGTTCTTC	CSARLNEQFF	.	.	TRBV20-1	TRBJ2-1
TGTGCCAGCAGCCCGACAGGAGTTAATGAAAAACTGTTTTTT	CASSPTGVNEKLFF	.	.	TRBV6-5	TRBJ1-4
TGTGCCAGCAGTTCCCCGGACAGAACTGAAGCTTTCTTT	CASSSPDRTEAFF	.	few	TRBV27	TRBJ1-1
TGTGCCAGCTATGGACAGGCGGATACCTACGAGCAGTACTTC	CASYGQADTYEQYF	TRBD1	.	TRBV28	TRBJ2-7
TGCGCCAGCAGCTTGGCTGTGGGGGGGCCAGATACGCAGTATTTT	CASSLAVGGPDTQYF	.	.	TRBV5-1	TRBJ2-3
TGTTCCAGCAGCTTAGTGCTGCGGGGGGGAAACTACGAGCAGTACTTC	CSSSLVLRGGNYEQYF	TRBD2	.	TRBV7-9	TRBJ2-7
TGTGCCAGCAATCCCAACAGGGACAACTACACCTTC	CASNPNRDNYTF	.	few	TRBV28	TRBJ1-2
TGTGCCAGCAGCTTAGACCTCGGGGAGCTGTTTTTT	CASSLDLGELFF	.	.	TRBV11-3	TRBJ2-2
TGTGCCAGCAGTACCCTAGCGGGGGCCGAGCAGTACTTC	CASSTLAGAEQYF	TRBD2	.	TRBV6-5	TRBJ2-7
TGTGCCAGCAGTTATCCAGGGGGACCCTCTGGAAACACCATATATTTT	CASSYPGGPSGNTIYF	TRBD1	.	TRBV6-6	TRBJ1-3
TGTGCCAGCAGCGGTCCGTTTGGGACATCGAGCTCCTACGAGCAGTACTTC	CASSGPFGTSSSYEQYF	.	.	TRBV9	TRBJ2-7
TGTGCCAGCAGCCAAGACGTAGCGGGGGGGAACACCGGGGAGCTGTTTTTT	CASSQDVAGGNTGELFF	TRBD2	.	TRBV4-2	TRBJ2-2
TGTGCCAGCAGCAGCGCCTTTGCGGGGGGGATTAATGAGCAGTTCTTC	CASSSAFAGGINEQFF	TRBD2	few	TRBV5-4	TRBJ2-1
TGCAGCGTTGATGGGGACATCGGCACAGATACGCAGTATTTT	CSVDGDIGTDTQYF	.	few	TRBV29-1	TRBJ2-3
TGCGCCAGCAGCTTGGGCGAGGTAGGGGATAACTATGGCTACACCTTC	CASSLGEVGDNYGYTF	.	once	TRBV5-1	TRBJ1-2
TGTGCCAGCAGCGCTACGGGGACAGGGTCCTATGGCTACACCTTC	CASSATGTGSYGYTF	TRBD1	.	TRBV7-9	TRBJ1-2
TGTGCCAGCAGCGTAGCGGGGACAGGGGTCACTGAAGCTTTCTTT	CASSVAGTGVTEAFF	TRBD1	.	TRBV9	TRBJ1-1
TGTGCCAGCGGACAGGTTTGGAATGAGCAGTTCTTC	CASGQVWNEQFF	TRBD1	.	TRBV25-1	TRBJ2-1
TGTGCCAGTAGACCGACAGGGGTCGATGGCTACACCTTC	CASRPTGVDGYTF	TRBD1	few	TRBV19	TRBJ1-2
TGTGCCAGCAGTTCCGGACAGGGAGTCTCTGGAAACACCATATATTTT	CASSSGQGVSGNTIYF	TRBD1	once	TRBV6-6	TRBJ1-3
TGCGCCAGCAGCCCAGGGGGGCGGATCAGCTATGGCTACACCTTC	CASSPGGRISYGYTF	TRBD1	.	TRBV5-1	TRBJ1-2
TGTGCCAGCTGTTACGCACAGCAGTACTTC	CASCYAQQYF	.	.	TRBV21-1	TRBJ2-5
TGTGCCAGCAGCTTCTCGGGACAGACATACGAGCAGTACTTC	CASSFSGQTYEQYF	TRBD1	.	TRBV7-9	TRBJ2-7
TGTGCCAGCAGTTTCGCCCCAGGGAAATTAAATGCTTTCTTT	CASSFAPGKLNAFF	.	few	TRBV28	TRBJ1-1
TGCGCCAGCAGCCAAGTGGGCAGTTTTTCACCCCTCCACTTT	CASSQVGSFSPLHF	.	.	TRBV4-1	TRBJ1-6
TGTGCCAGCAGCCGACTTACTCCAGGGATGAGCTCCTACGAGCAGTACTTC	CASSRLTPGMSSYEQYF	.	.	TRBV7-9	TRBJ2-7
TGTGCCAGTACCGACTCCGGGACAGGGGGCGAAGCTTTCTTT	CASTDSGTGGEAFF	TRBD1	.	TRBV19	TRBJ1-1
TGTGCCAGCAGCCAAGGGGCGGACAGGGCGACCCTCCACTTT	CASSQGADRATLHF	TRBD1	.	TRBV14	TRBJ1-6
TGTGCCAGCAGTTTCCAGGGGGGACCCTACGAGCAGTACTTC	CASSFQGGPYEQYF	.	.	TRBV27	TRBJ2-7
TGTGCCAGCAGCTTAGACAGGAACACTGAAGCTTTCTTT	CASSLDRNTEAFF	.	.	TRBV7-9	TRBJ1-1
TGCGCCAGCAGCTTGGTGCAAGCGGGGGGCCACGATACGCAGTATTTT	CASSLVQAGGHDTQYF	TRBD2	.	TRBV5-1	TRBJ2-3
TGTGCCAGCAGCTTAGTATCATCGGGCTCTGGGGCCAACGTCCTGACTTTC	CASSLVSSGSGANVLTF	.	.	TRBV11-3	TRBJ2-6
TGTGCCAGCTCACCATCCCGGGTAGGTGAGCAGTTCTTC	CASSPSRVGEQFF	.	.	TRBV18	TRBJ2-1